This TCR beta chain was captured by sequencing in a study of T cell responses to AZD1222 COVID-19 vaccine. Study results and caveats: Of the AZD1222 recipients, only 5 or 6 were seropositive at baseline. Per reports, nearly half of all spike-specific TCRs target regions that are unmutated in variants. Samples come after the peak T cell response, not at day 14. Females made up more of the donors, who were largely white British, and clonal diversity may have come out too low.

Here immunoSEQ multiplex PCR was the method, and the copy in TCRdb shows in-frame clones only, minus some. The sample has 120,000 or so clones, around 87% seen once. Notes on this clone: Its antigen remains unknown.

V lost 0 bases to trimming and J lost 5 bases, with 7 bases between them. This CDR3 spans 13 amino acids. Per germline, CDR1 KGHDR and CDR2 SFDVKD. Source: peripheral blood, taken on day 0 of AZD1222 vaccination. This rearrangement joins TRBV24-1 to TRBJ2-7; D might be TRBD1 (5 bases). The sequence was obtained from an adult in good health. The CDR3: CATSDLGRDEQYF. In DNA form, the CDR3 reads TGTGCCACCAGTGATTTGGGCAGGGACGAGCAGTACTTC.